The following is a T cell receptor (beta chain) sequence with its context. Its antigen remains unidentified. Other DNA sequences from this sample encode an identical CDR3 as well. Assay execution took place at the deep level. On sorted subsets, replicate PCRs used about 200 ng DNA, or 31,000 or so T cell genomes. This table comes from immunoSEQ multiplex PCR, and its TCRdb copy is limited to in-frame clones, with some not included. The sample has roughly 2.5 million clones, approximately 90% seen once. The sample is drawn from a study of shared clonotypes between healthy human individuals. The study separated CD4+ cells into CD45RA+ naive and CD45RA-negative memory subsets. The CDR3 spans 12 residues. The germline V gene encodes CDR1 MNHEY and CDR2 SMNVEV (reference sequence). With V trimmed by 8 bases and J by 8 bases, 4 bases remained unmatched. Findings and caveats of the study: Investigators expected sequencing depth to affect clonotype sharing among donors.

The chain is built from TRBV27 and TRBJ1-2; 11 bases map to TRBD1. The clonotype was recovered from a young man in good health. Source material: naive CD4+ T cells sorted from blood. Subset: CD45RA+ positively selected. The CDR3 region is CASRGQGGGYTF. The CDR3 DNA reads as TGTGCCAGCCGGGGACAGGGGGGAGGCTACACCTTC.